This T cell receptor (beta chain) comes out of a study of blood T cells in healthy people across ages. Regarding this clonotype: The germline gene is not matched at one end of the junction; a read error may be the cause.

The second PCR ran about 6 to 11 cycles with a sample-barcoded 5' primer and J-beta primers. A 12-random-nucleotide template-switch adaptor tagged each cDNA molecule. A single record per CDR3 protein comes from TCRdb applying MiXCR to the 5' RACE reads. The sample holds fewer than 1,000,000 distinct CDR3 sequences, roughly 44% seen once. Germline V gives CDR1 SGHRS, CDR2 YFSETQ. This CDR3 spans 14 amino acids. The sequence was obtained from a man aged 60-69 years in good health. The rearrangement uses TRBV5-1 and TRBJ1-2, with 9 bases identical to TRBD1. Sample: blood. CDR3 in amino acids: CAGSLADRGNGYTF. The CDR3 DNA follows: TGCGCCGGCAGCTTGGCGGACAGGGGAAATGGCTACACCTTC.